The rows below give T cell receptor beta chains drawn from one sample of a study of regulatory T cells in long-lasting Graves disease. TCRdb independently ran MiXCR on the multiplex PCR reads; one entry per CDR3 protein. Seen here are 500,000 to 800,000 distinct CDR3 sequences, 30% observed once, and the top ten hold around 40%. This specimen consisted of peripheral blood mononuclear cells (PBMCs), obtained when the disease was refractory, from a patient treated with antithyroid drugs. These receptors originate from a female donor with Graves disease. CDR3s include the opening cysteine and the closing phenylalanine or tryptophan. D genes are given only for firm matches.

TRBV5-1,-,TRBJ1-5,CASSHDGNQPQHF
TRBV28,-,TRBJ2-7,CASAGQYYEQYF
TRBV2,TRBD1,TRBJ2-2,CASMVTGVTGELFF
TRBV12-3/TRBV12-4,-,TRBJ2-7,CASSLGIEVEQCF
TRBV5-4,TRBD1,TRBJ2-7,CASSTTRQGKDEQYF
TRBV20-1,TRBD1,TRBJ2-7,CSARADRGLREQYF
TRBV6-2/TRBV6-3,-,TRBJ2-3,CASSYDPGSTDTQYF
TRBV4-1,-,TRBJ2-1,CASSQAQAVIYNEQFF
TRBV7-9,-,TRBJ2-7,CASSLNLNRPLNYEQYF
TRBV5-1,-,TRBJ1-1,CASSLLTSMNTEAFF
TRBV29-1,-,TRBJ1-4,CSVGQTNEKLFF
TRBV14,-,TRBJ2-7,CASSQPLITSPFREQYF
TRBV11-2,TRBD1,TRBJ1-5,CASSLGQGAGNQPQHF
TRBV20-1,-,TRBJ1-1,CSARPYSQGLNTEAFF
TRBV28,TRBD1,TRBJ1-4,CASSWDRGVEKLFF
TRBV5-1,-,TRBJ1-4,CASSKRDLINEKLFF
TRBV6-1,-,TRBJ1-5,CASSVVSNSNQPQHF
TRBV2,-,TRBJ1-2,CASSPPGIGALYGYTF
TRBV20-1,-,TRBJ2-7,CSAPSGRSYEQYF
TRBV6-1,TRBD1,TRBJ1-5,CASSPQGASNQPQHF
TRBV20-1,TRBD1,TRBJ1-4,CSARIPDRAEKLFF
TRBV6-1,-,TRBJ2-1,CASSPKGGSSYNEQFF
TRBV30,-,TRBJ1-1,CAWSKGNTEAFF
TRBV28,TRBD1,TRBJ2-2,CASSLWQGDTGELFF
TRBV7-9,-,TRBJ1-1,CASSSGMNTEAFF
TRBV29-1,-,TRBJ2-2,CSVTTGNTGELFF
TRBV5-1,TRBD2,TRBJ2-7,CASSRSSGRYYEQYF
TRBV12-3/TRBV12-4,-,TRBJ1-1,CASSPGEPAVTEAFF
TRBV6-5,TRBD1,TRBJ1-2,CASSYAPPGQENYGYTF
TRBV7-8,-,TRBJ1-6,CASSLVQPGHNSPLHF
TRBV7-3,-,TRBJ2-2,CASSRDLTGELFF
TRBV2,-,TRBJ1-2,CASSVEKFYGYTF
TRBV2,-,TRBJ1-2,CASVKDSRVNGYTF
TRBV10-3,TRBD1,TRBJ1-6,CAISEDRASPLHF
TRBV20-1,TRBD2,TRBJ2-3,CSAMVPGLRTDTQYF
TRBV20-1,TRBD2,TRBJ2-5,CSARVRGGETQYF
TRBV6-1,TRBD1,TRBJ2-5,CASRPGDRQETQYF
TRBV24-1,TRBD1,TRBJ1-2,CATSDFPGQHGYTF
TRBV6-1,-,TRBJ1-5,CASSGRFNQPQHF
TRBV3-1,-,TRBJ1-5,CASSQDRAGQPQHF
TRBV12-3/TRBV12-4,TRBD1,TRBJ1-6,CTSSLGQESSPLHF
TRBV27,-,TRBJ1-2,CASRTRGFLGGGYTF
TRBV6-1,-,TRBJ2-3,CASRSRQVKDTQYF
TRBV20-1,-,TRBJ2-1,CSAKTPLAASSYNEQFF
TRBV7-9,-,TRBJ2-3,CASSLDSPTDTQYF
TRBV20-1,-,TRBJ1-2,CSARRRWGADGYTF
TRBV5-1,-,TRBJ2-7,CASSLAGAAEQYF
TRBV6-9,-,TRBJ1-1,CASSYSGRGNTEAFF
TRBV11-2,-,TRBJ2-7,CASSRGSYEQYF
TRBV12-3/TRBV12-4,-,TRBJ2-3,CASKPHTDTQYF
TRBV19,TRBD1,TRBJ1-5,CASTTGTGGWGNQPQHF
TRBV20-1,-,TRBJ1-4,CSAREGGLEKLFF
TRBV30,-,TRBJ1-5,CAWGSGHGQPQHF